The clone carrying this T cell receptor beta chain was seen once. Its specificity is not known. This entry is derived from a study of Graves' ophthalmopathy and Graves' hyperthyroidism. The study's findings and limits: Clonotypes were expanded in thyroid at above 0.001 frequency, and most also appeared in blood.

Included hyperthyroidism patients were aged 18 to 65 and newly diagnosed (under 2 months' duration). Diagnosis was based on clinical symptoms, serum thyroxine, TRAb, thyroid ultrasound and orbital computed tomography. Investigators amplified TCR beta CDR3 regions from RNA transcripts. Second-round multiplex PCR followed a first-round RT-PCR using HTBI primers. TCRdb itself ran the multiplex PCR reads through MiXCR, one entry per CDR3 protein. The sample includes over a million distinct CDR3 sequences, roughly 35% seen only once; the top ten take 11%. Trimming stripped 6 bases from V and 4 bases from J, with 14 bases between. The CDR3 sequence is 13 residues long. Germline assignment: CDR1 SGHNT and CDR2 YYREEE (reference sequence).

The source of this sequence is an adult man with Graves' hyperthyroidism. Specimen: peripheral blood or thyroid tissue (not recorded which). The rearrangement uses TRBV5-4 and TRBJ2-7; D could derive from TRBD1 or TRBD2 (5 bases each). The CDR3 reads CASTWGPPYEQYF. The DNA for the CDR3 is TGTGCCAGCACCTGGGGACCGCCATACGAGCAGTACTTC.